This TCR beta chain was captured in a study of graft-versus-host responses after intestinal transplantation. Study-level background: Transplants were multivisceral, liver-intestinal, or isolated intestinal. Induction using anti-thymocyte globulin, followed by tacrolimus and steroids for 2 to 4 years, was given to all recipients. General study points: Early post-transplant falls in HvG clones accompanied the peak levels of circulating GvH clones. Those patients showing graft-donor T cell macrochimerism displayed high graft-versus-host to host-versus-graft clonal ratios in allografts.

The table came from immunoSEQ multiplex PCR; TCRdb's copy has only in-frame clones and leaves some out. Among tens of thousands of clones listed, about 94% were seen once. To note about this clone: Its specificity is unknown.

V was pared by 2 bases and J by 1 base, with 2 bases of the junction left unmatched. This CDR3 spans 14 amino acids. CDR1 and CDR2 from the germline V gene are MGHRA and YSYEKL. This specimen was unstimulated CD8+ T cells sorted from spleen or lymph node cells, taken before intestinal transplant. V gene TRBV4-1 combines with J gene TRBJ2-7, with 7 bases that match TRBD1. This sequence was found in a human donor who received an intestinal transplant. The CDR3 is CASSQMGQSYEQYF. The CDR3, as DNA: TGCGCCAGCAGCCAAATGGGACAGTCCTACGAGCAGTACTTC.